The 21 T cell receptor beta chains presented below share a single source sample, sequenced in a study of CD8+ T cells in alopecia areata. Investigators isolated RNA and reverse transcribed it into cDNA to act as the sequencing template. Sequenced by immunoSEQ multiplex PCR; TCRdb stores in-frame clones only, minus some. The sample holds 150,000 to 200,000 clones, 59% seen once. Sequenced material: CD4+ T cells sorted from blood, taken at week 0. The receptors were sampled from a human donor with alopecia areata.

Only a few counts were recorded for this clone. V is TRBV29-1 and J is TRBJ2-4; D gene uncertain. Germline CDR1 is SQVTM and CDR2 is ANQGSEA. The CDR3 covers 17 residues. The V end lost 0 bases, the J end lost 1 base, and 16 bases lay between the germline ends. The CDR3 loop reads CSVEESRLYMAKNIQYF. CDR3 DNA: TGCAGCGTTGAAGAATCCAGGTTATACATGGCCAAAAACATTCAGTACTTC.

The V and J genes are TRBV30 and TRBJ2-2; D uncertain. CDR1 is GTSNPN and CDR2 is SVGIG in the germline V gene (reference sequence). Trimming removed 0 bases from V and 7 bases from J, with 3 bases in between. The CDR3 length is 11 residues. CDR3: CAWSVHGELFF. CDR3 sequence (DNA): TGTGCCTGGAGTGTACACGGGGAGCTGTTTTTT.

The chain recombines TRBV27 with TRBJ1-2; tentatively, D is TRBD1 (5 bases). This CDR3 spans 13 amino acids. The germline V gene encodes CDR1 MNHEY and CDR2 SMNVEV (reference sequence). The germline V and J ends were trimmed by 5 bases and 4 bases, with 11 bases remaining between them. CDR3 nucleotide sequence: TGTGCCAGCAGTGCCCGGGGGAGCTATGGCTACACCTTC. As protein: CASSARGSYGYTF.

The chain recombines TRBV7-9 with TRBJ2-6; unclear D gene. The germline V gene encodes CDR1 SEHNR and CDR2 FQNEAQ (reference sequence). This CDR3 contains 14 residues. As DNA, the CDR3 is TGTTCAGGCTCCCTGAAGTCTGGGGCCAACGTCCTGACTTTC. It encodes CSGSLKSGANVLTF. The whole variable domain, filled in from reference TRBV7-9 and TRBJ2-6, reads DTGVSQNPRHKITKRGQNVTFRCDPISEHNRLYWYRQTLGQGPEFLTYFQNEAQLEKSRLLSDRFSAERPKGSFSTLEIQRTEQGDSAMYLCSGSLKSGANVLTFGAGSRLTVL.

The chain recombines TRBV11-3 with TRBJ2-2; D gene unclear. The CDR3 loop spans 13 amino acids. Germline values: CDR1 SGHNT, CDR2 YENEEA. The V gene lost 4 bases and the J gene lost 4 bases, with 7 bases spanning the gap. CDR3: CASSSHRTGELFF. The CDR3 DNA follows: TGTGCCAGCAGCTCCCACCGCACCGGGGAGCTGTTTTTT.

The chain has TRBV29-1 and TRBJ1-2; TRBD1 matches 8 bases. Germline V gene sequence: CDR1 SQVTM, CDR2 ANQGSEA. This CDR3 has 12 residues. The junction had 9 bases not matched to a gene; V was cut back by 7 bases and J by 8 bases. CDR3 amino acids: CSGLYRGDGYTF. In DNA, the CDR3 is TGCAGCGGGCTCTACAGGGGGGACGGCTACACCTTC.

This clone was counted between two and nine times. V is TRBV7-8 and J is TRBJ2-5, with TRBD2 as a possible D gene (5 bases). Between the trimmed V and J ends, which lost 3 bases and 4 bases, there was a span of 15 bases. Germline CDR1 reads SGHVS; CDR2 reads FQNEAQ. The CDR3 has 15 residues. CDR3 sequence (DNA): TGTGCCAGCAGCTTTGCGGGTTACAGAGGAGAGACCCAGTACTTC. Encoded protein: CASSFAGYRGETQYF.

The rearrangement uses TRBV5-1 and TRBJ2-7; perhaps TRBD2 as D (5 bases). This CDR3 is 14 amino acids long. The germline V gene encodes CDR1 SGHRS and CDR2 YFSETQ. V was trimmed by 4 bases and J by 0 bases, leaving 11 bases between them. The CDR3 protein is CASSPTGSSYEQYF. In DNA, the CDR3 is TGCGCCAGCAGCCCTACGGGGAGCTCCTACGAGCAGTACTTC.

V is TRBV2 and J is TRBJ1-5; D remains unclear. The CDR3 totals 14 residues. CDR1 is SNHLY and CDR2 is FYNNEI in the germline V gene. Trimming shortened V by 6 bases and J by 2 bases, and 11 bases separated the two germline ends. The CDR3 region has the DNA TGTGCCAGCAGGGGAGATGGGGGCAATCAGCCCCAGCATTTT. This translates into CASRGDGGNQPQHF. Full variable domain (outside the CDR3, taken from reference TRBV2 and TRBJ1-5): EPEVTQTPSHQVTQMGQEVILRCVPISNHLYFYWYRQILGQKVEFLVSFYNNEISEKSEIFDDQFSVERPDGSNFTLKIRSTKLEDSAMYFCASRGDGGNQPQHFGDGTRLSIL.

This rearrangement joins TRBV15 to TRBJ2-7; a weak D match, TRBD2 (6 bases). V was cut by 3 bases and J by 4 bases, with 7 bases left in between. CDR3 length: 12 residues. Germline V gene data show CDR1 as LNHNV and CDR2 as YYDKDF (reference sequence). CDR3 coding DNA: TGTGCCACCAGCAGGGACTATTACGAGCAGTACTTC. It specifies CATSRDYYEQYF.

The rearrangement links TRBV2 to TRBJ2-6; possible D gene TRBD2, 6 bases. Trimming took 8 bases from V and 2 from J, leaving 16 bases between them. The CDR3 loop spans 16 amino acids. CDR1 and CDR2 from the germline V gene are SNHLY and FYNNEI. The CDR3 sequence is CASGGRLSAGANVLTF. Written as DNA, the CDR3 is TGTGCCAGCGGGGGGAGGTTGTCGGCTGGGGCCAACGTCCTGACTTTC.

CDR3 loop: CAWTRTHQETQYF. In DNA form, the CDR3 reads TGTGCCTGGACCCGTACACATCAAGAGACCCAGTACTTC. The chain employs TRBV30 and TRBJ2-5, with no clear D. This CDR3 spans 13 amino acids. Per germline, CDR1 GTSNPN and CDR2 SVGIG (reference sequence). V was clipped by 4 bases and J by 2 bases, with 11 bases between them.

This rearrangement joins TRBV2 to TRBJ1-6; D ambiguous. The germline V gene has CDR1 SNHLY and CDR2 FYNNEI. There are 12 residues in the CDR3. V lost 8 bases, J lost 5 bases, and 7 bases lay in between. CDR3 bases: TGTGCCAGCGGACCGAATAATTCACCCCTCCACTTT. Protein product: CASGPNNSPLHF.

This clone showed up just a few times. The J gene is TRBJ2-1, the V gene TRBV5-6, with 8 positions matching TRBD1. J lost 8 bases, V lost 4 bases, and 14 bases had no gene match. CDR1 and CDR2 (germline): SGHDT, YYEEEE. The CDR3 length is 16 residues. Here the CDR3 reads CASSRLIGQGGDEQFF. In DNA, the CDR3 is TGTGCCAGCAGCCGTCTAATCGGACAGGGTGGCGATGAGCAGTTCTTC.

The gene calls are TRBV20-1 and TRBJ2-3; D unresolved. Germline V gene sequence: CDR1 DFQATT, CDR2 SNEGSKA (reference sequence). The CDR3 extends over 11 amino acids. Trimming removed 5 bases from V and 6 bases from J, with 9 bases in between. CDR3 DNA: TGCAGTGCTCCCGGCGGTGATACGCAGTATTTT. Residues: CSAPGGDTQYF.

CDR3 sequence (DNA): TGTGCCAGCAGCTTAGTCGAAGGGCTCGTCGGCTTGTACGAGCAGTACTTC. Amino acids: CASSLVEGLVGLYEQYF. This chain connects TRBV7-2 to TRBJ2-7; no definite D call. The CDR3 sequence is 17 residues long. Germline-derived CDR1 and CDR2 are SGHTA and FQGNSA. V lost 1 base to trimming and J lost 4 bases, with 20 bases between them.

Note on this clone: Other DNA sequences from this sample encode an identical CDR3 as well. The genes are TRBV18 and TRBJ1-2; D might be TRBD1 (6 bases). This CDR3 has 13 amino acids. V gave up 3 bases and J gave up 1 base, with 6 bases separating them. In germline, CDR1 is KGHSH, CDR2 LQKENI. DNA for the CDR3: TGTGCCAGCTCACCGGACAGTAACTATGGCTACACCTTC. Amino acid sequence: CASSPDSNYGYTF.

The chain recombines TRBV30 with TRBJ1-2; D call uncertain. The germline CDR1 and CDR2 sequences are GTSNPN and SVGIG (reference sequence). The CDR3 spans 12 residues. Between the trimmed V and J ends, which lost 6 bases and 8 bases, there was a span of 16 bases. The DNA of the CDR3 is TGTGCCTGTAGTCCCTCAGCAGCGGGCTACACCTTC. Translation gives CACSPSAAGYTF.

A note on this clone: Other DNA sequences in this sample translate to the same CDR3. This chain uses TRBV27 with TRBJ2-5; 7 bases are shared with TRBD1. The V gene's germline CDR1 is MNHEY and CDR2 SMNVEV (reference sequence). Trimming cost V 2 bases and J 2 bases; bases outside gene matches: 2. The CDR3 length is 14 residues. CDR3 residues: CASSLRDSQETQYF. For the CDR3, the DNA is TGTGCCAGCAGTTTACGGGACAGTCAAGAGACCCAGTACTTC.

The chain recombines TRBV5-1 with TRBJ2-5, with D uncertain. V was shortened by 3 bases and J by 5 bases, with 14 bases between the two germline ends. The germline gives CDR1 SGHRS, CDR2 YFSETQ. CDR3 length: 14 residues. DNA for the CDR3: TGCGCCAGCAGCTGGGGTTCGCGGTCGGAGACCCAGTACTTC. Protein: CASSWGSRSETQYF.

V usage is TRBV25-1 and J usage is TRBJ1-2, with D perhaps TRBD1 (6 bases). The germline CDR1 and CDR2 sequences are MGHDK and SYGVNS. V was pared by 1 base and J by 2 bases, with 8 bases between. The CDR3 totals 14 residues. The CDR3 sequence: CASSESTGNYGYTF. DNA of the CDR3: TGTGCCAGCAGTGAATCGACAGGCAACTATGGCTACACCTTC.